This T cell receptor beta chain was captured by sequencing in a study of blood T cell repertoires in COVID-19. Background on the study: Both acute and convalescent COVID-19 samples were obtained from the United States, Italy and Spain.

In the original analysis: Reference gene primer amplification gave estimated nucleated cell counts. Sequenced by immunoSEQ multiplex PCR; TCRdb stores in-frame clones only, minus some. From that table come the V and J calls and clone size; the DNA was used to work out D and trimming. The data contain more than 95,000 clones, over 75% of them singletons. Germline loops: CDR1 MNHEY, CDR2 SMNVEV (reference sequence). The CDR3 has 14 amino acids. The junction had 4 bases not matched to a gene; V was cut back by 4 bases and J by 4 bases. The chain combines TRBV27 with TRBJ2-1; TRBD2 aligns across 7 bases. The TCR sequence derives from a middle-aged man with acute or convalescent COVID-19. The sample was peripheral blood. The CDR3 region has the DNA TGTGCCAGCAGTTCGGGAGCGGGATACAATGAGCAGTTCTTC. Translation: CASSSGAGYNEQFF.